Listed below are T cell receptor beta chains from one sample, sequenced in a study of Ad26.COV2.S vaccination and SARS-CoV-2 variants. Libraries were prepared by immunoSEQ multiplex PCR; TCRdb keeps only in-frame clonotypes and omits some of them. In the table there are some 400,000 clones, 75% to 90% of which are singletons. The sequenced sample was peripheral blood, obtained in a trial of Ad26.COV2.S vaccine versus placebo. These TCRs come from a person between 18 and 60 years old who received the Ad26.COV2.S COVID-19 vaccine or a placebo. Both conserved end residues are part of each CDR3. Fields, in order: CDR3 DNA, CDR3 protein, V gene, D gene, J gene, clone size. D genes are given only for firm matches. Some rows mark clone size as missing; the rest say once, few, many or name a class of expanded clone.

CDR3nt: TGCGCCAGCAGCTTCTGGGACTCAACCTACGAGCAGTACTTC
CDR3aa: CASSFWDSTYEQYF
v_gene: TRBV5-1
d_gene: NA
j_gene: TRBJ2-7
abundance: NA

CDR3nt: TGTGCCAGCAGTCTAAGTAGCGGGAGGGCCAGGGGTGAGCAGTTCTTC
CDR3aa: CASSLSSGRARGEQFF
v_gene: TRBV27
d_gene: TRBD2
j_gene: TRBJ2-1
abundance: NA

CDR3nt: TGTGCCAGCAGCTATAAACCGGGAACCGAAGCTTTCTTT
CDR3aa: CASSYKPGTEAFF
v_gene: TRBV5-6
d_gene: NA
j_gene: TRBJ1-1
abundance: NA

CDR3nt: TGTGCCAGCAGCTTAGGATCTCGGACGACCTACGAGCAGTACTTC
CDR3aa: CASSLGSRTTYEQYF
v_gene: TRBV7-8
d_gene: NA
j_gene: TRBJ2-7
abundance: NA

CDR3nt: TGTGCCAGCAGTGAACCCCGACAGGGGGTCGGGGAGCTGTTTTTT
CDR3aa: CASSEPRQGVGELFF
v_gene: TRBV2
d_gene: TRBD1
j_gene: TRBJ2-2
abundance: once

CDR3nt: TGTGCCAGCAGTGAACTAGCGGGTAAACCTTCAGAGACCCAGTACTTC
CDR3aa: CASSELAGKPSETQYF
v_gene: TRBV2
d_gene: TRBD2
j_gene: TRBJ2-5
abundance: NA

CDR3nt: TGTGCCATCAGTTCACAGGCGTACGAGCAGTACTTC
CDR3aa: CAISSQAYEQYF
v_gene: TRBV10-3
d_gene: NA
j_gene: TRBJ2-7
abundance: NA

CDR3nt: TGTGCCAGCAACAGCTTGTCGACAGGGGCCCTCCCACTCTATGGCTACACCTTC
CDR3aa: CASNSLSTGALPLYGYTF
v_gene: TRBV7-9
d_gene: TRBD1
j_gene: TRBJ1-2
abundance: NA

CDR3nt: TGTGCCAGCAGCCAGCGGGAGCTAAGCGGGGAGCTGTTTTTT
CDR3aa: CASSQRELSGELFF
v_gene: TRBV5-4
d_gene: TRBD2
j_gene: TRBJ2-2
abundance: NA

CDR3nt: TGCGCCAGCAGCCTCGACAGGGGGCAGGACTATGGCTACACCTTC
CDR3aa: CASSLDRGQDYGYTF
v_gene: TRBV5-1
d_gene: TRBD1
j_gene: TRBJ1-2
abundance: NA

CDR3nt: TGTGCCACCAGCAGAGAGCCGGGTGGTTCCTACGAGCAGTACTTC
CDR3aa: CATSREPGGSYEQYF
v_gene: TRBV15
d_gene: NA
j_gene: TRBJ2-7
abundance: NA

CDR3nt: TGTGCCAGCAGCCAAGAAGGTACTAGACGCTACGAGCAGTACTTC
CDR3aa: CASSQEGTRRYEQYF
v_gene: TRBV14
d_gene: NA
j_gene: TRBJ2-7
abundance: NA

CDR3nt: TGTGCCAGCAGTTTACAGGGGATAGGAGGCTACACCTTC
CDR3aa: CASSLQGIGGYTF
v_gene: TRBV12-3/TRBV12-4
d_gene: NA
j_gene: TRBJ1-2
abundance: NA

CDR3nt: TGTGCCACCAGCAGGACCTCACCCGGGAGCTCCTACAATGAGCAGTTCTTC
CDR3aa: CATSRTSPGSSYNEQFF
v_gene: TRBV15
d_gene: NA
j_gene: TRBJ2-1
abundance: NA

CDR3nt: TGTGCCAGCAGTTACTCGAAGCAAGAGACCCAGTACTTC
CDR3aa: CASSYSKQETQYF
v_gene: TRBV6-5
d_gene: NA
j_gene: TRBJ2-5
abundance: NA

CDR3nt: TGTGCCATCGGGGTACGATACGAGCAGTACTTC
CDR3aa: CAIGVRYEQYF
v_gene: TRBV10-3
d_gene: NA
j_gene: TRBJ2-7
abundance: NA

CDR3nt: TGTGCCAGCAGTTTAGGCGGACAGGGAGATCAGCCCCAGCATTTT
CDR3aa: CASSLGGQGDQPQHF
v_gene: TRBV28
d_gene: TRBD1
j_gene: TRBJ1-5
abundance: NA

CDR3nt: TGTGCCAGCAGCCTAATGGGACTGAACTATGGCTACACCTTC
CDR3aa: CASSLMGLNYGYTF
v_gene: TRBV3-1/TRBV3-2
d_gene: NA
j_gene: TRBJ1-2
abundance: NA

CDR3nt: TGTGCCAGCAGCCCCCGCCTGGCCGGTACGCAGTATTTT
CDR3aa: CASSPRLAGTQYF
v_gene: TRBV9
d_gene: NA
j_gene: TRBJ2-3
abundance: once

CDR3nt: TGTGCCAGCAGCTCCGACAGGGGGAATTCACCCCTCCACTTT
CDR3aa: CASSSDRGNSPLHF
v_gene: TRBV7-2
d_gene: TRBD1
j_gene: TRBJ1-6
abundance: NA

CDR3nt: TGTGCCAGCAGTGAATATGAAGTGGGGTATCAGCCCCAGCATTTT
CDR3aa: CASSEYEVGYQPQHF
v_gene: TRBV6-1
d_gene: NA
j_gene: TRBJ1-5
abundance: NA

CDR3nt: TGTGCCACCAGCACCCATGCGGGAGAGACCCAGTACTTC
CDR3aa: CATSTHAGETQYF
v_gene: TRBV15
d_gene: NA
j_gene: TRBJ2-5
abundance: NA

CDR3nt: TGTGCCAGCAGCTCCCCTCGAGGGGGGGGGAACACTGAAGCTTTCTTT
CDR3aa: CASSSPRGGGNTEAFF
v_gene: TRBV7-9
d_gene: NA
j_gene: TRBJ1-1
abundance: NA

CDR3nt: TGCGCCAGCAGTTCTCAGGGGTTAGCTGGAAACACCATATATTTT
CDR3aa: CASSSQGLAGNTIYF
v_gene: TRBV5-1
d_gene: NA
j_gene: TRBJ1-3
abundance: NA

CDR3nt: TGTGCCAGCAGCTTTTACAGGGGGCTCGGTGGAAACACCATATATTTT
CDR3aa: CASSFYRGLGGNTIYF
v_gene: TRBV7-9
d_gene: TRBD1
j_gene: TRBJ1-3
abundance: NA

CDR3nt: TGTGCCAGCAGTAGACAGACAAACACTGAAGCTTTCTTT
CDR3aa: CASSRQTNTEAFF
v_gene: TRBV12-3/TRBV12-4
d_gene: NA
j_gene: TRBJ1-1
abundance: NA

CDR3nt: TGTGCCAGCAGCTTGGGACAGGGGGTCTATGGCTACACCTTC
CDR3aa: CASSLGQGVYGYTF
v_gene: TRBV7-2
d_gene: TRBD1
j_gene: TRBJ1-2
abundance: NA

CDR3nt: TGTGCCAGTAGTTCTGGACTAGCGGGGATTTACGAGCAGTACTTC
CDR3aa: CASSSGLAGIYEQYF
v_gene: TRBV19
d_gene: TRBD2
j_gene: TRBJ2-7
abundance: NA

CDR3nt: TGCGCCAGCAGCCAAGCACTAGCGGGAGGGGAGGGTTACAATGAGCAGTTCTTC
CDR3aa: CASSQALAGGEGYNEQFF
v_gene: TRBV4-1
d_gene: TRBD2
j_gene: TRBJ2-1
abundance: NA

CDR3nt: TGTGCCAGCAGCTTATCCCCTAACAATGAGCAGTTCTTC
CDR3aa: CASSLSPNNEQFF
v_gene: TRBV7-6
d_gene: NA
j_gene: TRBJ2-1
abundance: NA

CDR3nt: TGTGCCAGTAGTATCGGACAGGGAGGCGCAGATACGCAGTATTTT
CDR3aa: CASSIGQGGADTQYF
v_gene: TRBV19
d_gene: TRBD1
j_gene: TRBJ2-3
abundance: NA

CDR3nt: TGTGCCAGCAGCCAAGTTTCGAACACCGGGGAGCTGTTTTTT
CDR3aa: CASSQVSNTGELFF
v_gene: TRBV3-1/TRBV3-2
d_gene: NA
j_gene: TRBJ2-2
abundance: NA

CDR3nt: TGTGCCAGCAGTGAGGGCGGGGGCTATTCCTACGAGCAGTACTTC
CDR3aa: CASSEGGGYSYEQYF
v_gene: TRBV6-1
d_gene: NA
j_gene: TRBJ2-7
abundance: NA

CDR3nt: TGTGCGATCAGGGGGGGCAATCAGCCCCAGCATTTT
CDR3aa: CAIRGGNQPQHF
v_gene: TRBV28
d_gene: TRBD1
j_gene: TRBJ1-5
abundance: NA

CDR3nt: TGTGCCAGCAGCTCAGGGACTAGCGGGAGTAAGTTCTTC
CDR3aa: CASSSGTSGSKFF
v_gene: TRBV5-4
d_gene: TRBD2
j_gene: TRBJ2-1
abundance: NA

CDR3nt: TGTGCCAGCAGCTTAAAAGTGAGGTCTGGGGCCAACGTCCTGACTTTC
CDR3aa: CASSLKVRSGANVLTF
v_gene: TRBV7-2
d_gene: NA
j_gene: TRBJ2-6
abundance: once

CDR3nt: TGTGCCTGGACCGACAGGTGGGGTAATGGCTACACCTTC
CDR3aa: CAWTDRWGNGYTF
v_gene: TRBV30
d_gene: NA
j_gene: TRBJ1-2
abundance: NA

CDR3nt: TGTGCCAGCAGTCAGACTAGTTCGGGGACCCAGTACTTC
CDR3aa: CASSQTSSGTQYF
v_gene: TRBV12-3/TRBV12-4
d_gene: NA
j_gene: TRBJ2-5
abundance: few

CDR3nt: TGCGCCAGCAGTCAATCGACGGGGGGCCGGGCCGAGCAGTACTTC
CDR3aa: CASSQSTGGRAEQYF
v_gene: TRBV23-1
d_gene: NA
j_gene: TRBJ2-7
abundance: NA

CDR3nt: TGTGCCACCAGCAGAGACGGACAGGACACCGGGGAGCTGTTTTTT
CDR3aa: CATSRDGQDTGELFF
v_gene: TRBV15
d_gene: TRBD1
j_gene: TRBJ2-2
abundance: NA